A selection of T cell receptor beta chains follows, all from one sample in a study of blood T cell repertoires in COVID-19. Repertoires were generated with immunoSEQ multiplex PCR, while TCRdb's copy carries only in-frame clones and drops some. The sample has about 21,000 clones, roughly 80% seen once. Input material: peripheral blood. The source of these receptors is a human donor in a cohort sampled during active COVID-19. Both conserved end residues are part of each CDR3. D genes are given only for firm matches. Rows may omit the clone size; those that give it use once, few, many or a size class.

J gene	D gene	clone size	V gene	CDR3 protein	CDR3 DNA
TRBJ2-5	TRBD1	NA	TRBV11-2	CASSLGVSQGARETQYF	TGTGCCAGCAGCTTAGGAGTTTCACAGGGGGCTAGAGAGACCCAGTACTTC
TRBJ1-1	TRBD1	NA	TRBV7-8	CASSLQGGEAFF	TGTGCCAGCAGCCTACAGGGGGGTGAAGCTTTCTTT
TRBJ1-6	NA	few	TRBV6-5	CAVQDSSYNSPLHF	TGTGCCGTACAGGATAGCTCCTATAATTCACCCCTCCACTTT
TRBJ1-1	NA	NA	TRBV30	CAWSVTASTEAFF	TGTGCCTGGAGTGTGACAGCGAGCACTGAAGCTTTCTTT
TRBJ2-3	TRBD2	NA	TRBV6-5	CASSLGLPSTDTQYF	TGTGCCAGCAGCTTGGGACTACCAAGCACAGATACGCAGTATTTT
TRBJ1-5	NA	NA	TRBV5-1	CASEKGDSNQPQHF	TGCGCCAGCGAGAAAGGGGATAGCAATCAGCCCCAGCATTTT
TRBJ1-2	NA	NA	TRBV21-1	CASSPHCWYGGSKGNGYTF	TGTGCCAGCAGCCCCCATTGCTGGTACGGGGGAAGTAAAGGAAATGGCTACACCTTC
TRBJ2-7	NA	NA	TRBV11-2	CASSFQEVGEQYF	TGTGCCAGCAGCTTCCAGGAGGTTGGGGAGCAGTACTTC
TRBJ2-6	TRBD1	NA	TRBV7-9	CAADRGLSGANVLTF	TGTGCCGCCGACAGGGGGTTGTCTGGGGCCAACGTCCTGACTTTC
TRBJ2-1	NA	once	TRBV28	CASNKNSGGATNEQFF	TGTGCCAGCAATAAAAATAGCGGTGGGGCAACCAATGAGCAGTTCTTC
TRBJ1-4	NA	NA	TRBV2	CASRGARPTNEKLFF	TGTGCCAGCAGGGGGGCGAGGCCAACTAATGAAAAACTGTTTTTT
TRBJ2-1	NA	NA	TRBV4-1	CASSQDSSLAVVSFF	TGCGCCAGCAGCCAAGATAGCTCTTTGGCGGTCGTTTCGTTCTTC
TRBJ2-5	NA	NA	TRBV5-1	CASSLAAGDETQYF	TGCGCCAGCAGCTTGGCCGCAGGGGACGAGACCCAGTACTTC
TRBJ1-4	NA	NA	TRBV15	CATSGSQGPNEKLFF	TGTGCCACCAGCGGTTCACAGGGACCTAATGAAAAACTGTTTTTT
TRBJ2-7	TRBD1	NA	TRBV5-5	CASTTHPTGGDYEQYF	TGTGCCAGCACTACCCACCCCACAGGGGGCGACTACGAGCAGTACTTC
TRBJ1-1	NA	NA	TRBV14	CASSRESPMNTEAFF	TGTGCCAGCAGCCGAGAGAGCCCGATGAACACTGAAGCTTTCTTT
TRBJ1-1	NA	NA	TRBV7-8	CASSLTEVGAEAFF	TGTGCCAGCAGCTTAACAGAGGTCGGGGCTGAAGCTTTCTTT
TRBJ2-7	TRBD1	NA	TRBV5-4	CASSLPGGEQYF	TGTGCCAGCAGCTTGCCAGGGGGCGAGCAGTACTTC
TRBJ2-2	TRBD1	NA	TRBV7-3	CASSPGQGRTGELFF	TGTGCCAGCAGCCCCGGACAGGGACGTACCGGGGAGCTGTTTTTT
TRBJ2-5	NA	once	TRBV28	CASSFTGGPETQYF	TGTGCCAGCAGTTTCACGGGGGGCCCCGAGACCCAGTACTTC
TRBJ2-5	TRBD2	NA	TRBV30	CAWNTGGETQYF	TGTGCCTGGAATACGGGGGGAGAGACCCAGTACTTC
TRBJ1-3	NA	NA	TRBV9	CASSVGINSGNTIYF	TGTGCCAGCAGCGTAGGTATTAACTCTGGAAACACCATATATTTT
TRBJ1-2	NA	NA	TRBV6-1	CASSEAGPEVYGYTF	TGTGCCAGCAGTGAAGCGGGCCCGGAGGTCTATGGCTACACCTTC
TRBJ2-1	TRBD2	NA	TRBV7-3	CASSLDGGAWNEQFF	TGTGCCAGCAGCTTAGACGGGGGGGCATGGAATGAGCAGTTCTTC
TRBJ2-7	NA	NA	TRBV5-1	CASSLGGLSSYEQYF	TGCGCCAGCAGCTTGGGAGGCCTTAGCTCCTACGAGCAGTACTTC
TRBJ2-2	NA	once	TRBV30	CAWSVGLNTGELFF	TGTGCCTGGAGTGTTGGCCTGAACACCGGGGAGCTGTTTTTT
TRBJ1-2	NA	NA	TRBV6-2/TRBV6-3	CASSAGEDYGYTF	TGTGCCAGCAGTGCGGGGGAAGACTATGGCTACACCTTC
TRBJ2-1	TRBD2	NA	TRBV7-2	CASSLDSSGPYNEQFF	TGTGCCAGCAGCTTAGACTCTAGCGGACCCTACAATGAGCAGTTCTTC
TRBJ1-5	NA	NA	TRBV9	CASSNGLINQPQHF	TGTGCCAGCAGCAACGGACTAATAAATCAGCCCCAGCATTTT
TRBJ1-1	TRBD1	once	TRBV5-1	CASSLGQGGYTEAFF	TGCGCCAGCAGCTTGGGACAGGGCGGGTACACTGAAGCTTTCTTT
TRBJ2-1	NA	NA	TRBV25-1	CASSDYRGGEFF	TGTGCCAGCAGTGACTACAGGGGAGGCGAGTTCTTC